A single sample is the source of the 23 T cell receptor beta chains below, sequenced in a study of CXCR3-negative and CXCR3-positive naive CD8 T cells. Antigen specificity for these receptors is unknown. In preparing the TRB cDNA libraries, 5' RACE with UMI labels was used. TCRdb re-analyzed the 5' RACE reads; it lists each CDR3 protein once, without DNA. Reported are 140,000 to 150,000 distinct CDR3 sequences; the ten largest clones contain approximately 0.28%. Study-wide points: Compared with CXCR3-negative naive cells, CXCR3-positive naive cells showed more hydrophobic TRB CDR3s.

The specimen was naive CXCR3+ CD8+ T cells from blood. Subset given: CD45RO-CCR7+CD27+CD95- naive CD8+ T cells expressing CXCR3 (TNR3+). The receptors here all came from a human donor in good health. Some clones in this sample may be carry-over from other donors' samples.

This chain connects TRBV6-6 to TRBJ2-7; the D call of TRBD1 rests on TCRdb alone, since no DNA is present to check it. Germline V gene data show CDR1 as MNHNY and CDR2 as SVGAGI (reference sequence). This CDR3 has 14 residues. CDR3 region: CASSLPGQTYEQYF.

The rearrangement joins TRBV24-1 to TRBJ2-3; TCRdb returns TRBD1, unconfirmable since there is no DNA. This CDR3 region has 16 residues. Germline loops: CDR1 KGHDR, CDR2 SFDVKD. Here the CDR3 reads CATSEPRDVETDTQYF.

The chain has TRBV6-1 and TRBJ2-7; TCRdb returns TRBD1, unconfirmable since there is no DNA. CDR3 length equals 16 residues. In germline, CDR1 is MNHNS, CDR2 SASEGT. Here the CDR3 reads CASTGGSGGFYYEQYF.

The chain links TRBV7-9 to TRBJ1-1; TCRdb proposes TRBD1, but this gene call is untestable without DNA. The germline gives CDR1 SEHNR, CDR2 FQNEAQ (reference sequence). The CDR3 has 15 residues. The CDR3 sequence is CASSLAMGTNTEAFF.

The chain links TRBV5-5 to TRBJ2-7; TCRdb's assignment of TRBD1 cannot be checked, as there is no DNA. The CDR3 covers 17 residues. Germline V gene sequence: CDR1 SGHKS, CDR2 YYEKEE (reference sequence). The CDR3 is CASSRSLEGSVQYEQYF.

This sequence joins TRBV29-1 and TRBJ1-2. This CDR3 is 15 amino acids long. CDR1 and CDR2 (germline): SQVTM, ANQGSEA. The CDR3 loop reads CSVEDEFGVHYGYTF.

This CDR3 is CASAAGLGRNEQFF. The chain links TRBV5-1 to TRBJ2-1; the TRBD1 assignment by TCRdb is unverifiable without DNA. Germline-derived CDR1 and CDR2 are SGHRS and YFSETQ. The CDR3 sequence is 14 residues long.

Here the CDR3 reads CATGTGNEQFF. This chain links TRBV6-5 with TRBJ2-1; with no DNA, the TCRdb D assignment of TRBD1 cannot be verified. CDR3 length equals 11 residues. Germline CDR1 reads MNHEY; CDR2 reads SVGAGI.

The V and J genes are TRBV28 and TRBJ2-7; the D call of TRBD1 rests on TCRdb alone, since no DNA is present to check it. The CDR3 totals 16 residues. Germline values: CDR1 MDHEN, CDR2 SYDVKM. CDR3 region: CASSLNTRTETYEQYF. Using reference TRBV28 and TRBJ2-7 for the parts outside the CDR3, the full variable domain is DVKVTQSSRYLVKRTGEKVFLECVQDMDHENMFWYRQDPGLGLRLIYFSYDVKMKEKGDIPEGYSVSREKKERFSLILESASTNQTSMYLCASSLNTRTETYEQYFGPGTRLTVT.

This sequence joins TRBV11-2 and TRBJ1-1; TCRdb names TRBD1, which stays unverified in the absence of DNA. Germline loops: CDR1 SGHAT, CDR2 FQNNGV. This CDR3 is built from 16 residues. CDR3 region: CASSLNPGDQATEAVF.

The gene calls are TRBV29-1 and TRBJ1-2; the D gene TCRdb calls, TRBD1, cannot be checked with no DNA. The germline gives CDR1 SQVTM, CDR2 ANQGSEA. This CDR3 contains 13 residues. The chain's CDR3 is CSVETGVDCGYTF. The full variable domain, with the rest looked up from reference TRBV29-1 and TRBJ1-2, is SAVISQKPSRDICQRGTSLTIQCQVDSQVTMMFWYRQQPGQSLTLIATANQGSEATYESGFVIDKFPISRPNLTFSTLTVSNMSPEDSSIYLCSVETGVDCGYTFGSGTRLTVV.

The gene calls are TRBV29-1 and TRBJ1-2; the TCRdb call, TRBD1, lacks DNA for checking. The germline gives CDR1 SQVTM, CDR2 ANQGSEA. The CDR3 is made up of 13 amino acids. Here the CDR3 reads CSVPGQGDYGYTF.

The V gene is TRBV5-1, the J gene TRBJ2-5; TCRdb picks TRBD2, but there is no DNA to check that call. The CDR3 has 15 amino acids. The germline V gene encodes CDR1 SGHRS and CDR2 YFSETQ. The chain's CDR3 is CASSAGSRGLETQYF.

This chain links TRBV7-2 with TRBJ2-3; TCRdb calls TRBD2, which cannot be checked without DNA. This CDR3 region has 12 residues. Germline-derived CDR1 and CDR2 are SGHTA and FQGNSA. This chain's CDR3 is CASSYGGAPQYF.

The chain carries TRBV29-1 and TRBJ2-5; the TCRdb call, TRBD1, lacks DNA for checking. This CDR3 has 14 amino acids. The germline V gene has CDR1 SQVTM and CDR2 ANQGSEA. The CDR3 reads CSVPPQGALETQYF. The full variable domain, with the rest looked up from reference TRBV29-1 and TRBJ2-5, is SAVISQKPSRDICQRGTSLTIQCQVDSQVTMMFWYRQQPGQSLTLIATANQGSEATYESGFVIDKFPISRPNLTFSTLTVSNMSPEDSSIYLCSVPPQGALETQYFGPGTRLLVL.

The chain has TRBV20-1 and TRBJ1-5; the D call of TRBD1 rests on TCRdb alone, since no DNA is present to check it. CDR1 and CDR2 from the germline V gene are DFQATT and SNEGSKA (reference sequence). The CDR3 covers 14 residues. The CDR3 sequence: CSARDLQGYQPQHF.

This CDR3 reads CAISGRRGDTDTQYF. V gene TRBV10-3 combines with J gene TRBJ2-3; TCRdb's D call, TRBD1, is unchecked because there is no DNA. Germline CDR1 is ENHRY and CDR2 is SYGVKD. The CDR3 sequence is 15 residues long.

V is TRBV6-1 and J is TRBJ1-5; TCRdb outputs TRBD1, but without DNA this stays unchecked. Germline CDR1 is MNHNS and CDR2 is SASEGT. CDR3 length equals 13 residues. CDR3: CASTDRGNQPQHF.

V and J are TRBV3-1 and TRBJ2-1. The CDR3 covers 18 residues. Looked up from germline, CDR1 is LGHDT and CDR2 is YNNKEL (reference sequence). CDR3 sequence: CASSQEWLTATLYNEQFF.

The chain recombines TRBV9 with TRBJ2-7; there is no DNA to check the TCRdb D call of TRBD1. The germline gives CDR1 SGDLS, CDR2 YYNGEE. CDR3 size: 15 residues. The CDR3 here is CASSVAGGASYEQYF.

This sequence joins TRBV28 and TRBJ2-7; TCRdb designates TRBD1, a call that cannot be tested without DNA. Germline V gene lookup returns CDR1 MDHEN and CDR2 SYDVKM. This CDR3 has 14 amino acids. The CDR3 loop is CASSFRDRPYEQYF.

This chain links TRBV7-9 with TRBJ2-7; TCRdb's assignment of TRBD2 cannot be checked, as there is no DNA. The germline CDR1 and CDR2 sequences are SEHNR and FQNEAQ (reference sequence). CDR3 length equals 14 residues. CDR3 amino acids: CASSLTSGLDEQYF.

The V call is TRBV29-1, the J call TRBJ2-7; TCRdb designates TRBD1, a call that cannot be tested without DNA. The CDR3 is made up of 12 amino acids. Germline V gene lookup returns CDR1 SQVTM and CDR2 ANQGSEA. CDR3 residues: CSVPLGPYEQYF.